The rows below give T cell receptor beta chains drawn from one sample of a study of cytomegalovirus exposure and HLA in healthy donors. The protocol was immunoSEQ multiplex PCR, while the TCRdb copy is restricted to in-frame clones and leaves out a portion. This table has some 130,000 clones, nearly 90% appearing once. The sequenced sample was PBMCs. The receptor source for this set is a woman aged 18 to 35 in good health and CMV-seronegative. The CDR3 runs from the conserved cysteine through the conserved F or W. The D gene is left open where the match is weak. Clone size is not always given. Where it is, it says once, few, many or a class for expanded clones.

clone size,J gene,V gene,D gene,CDR3 protein,CDR3 DNA
few,TRBJ2-3,TRBV2,NA,CASTGGLHTDTQYF,TGTGCCAGCACGGGGGGCCTTCACACAGATACGCAGTATTTT
NA,TRBJ2-5,TRBV11-2,NA,CASSLALVVTETQYF,TGTGCCAGCAGCTTAGCGCTAGTAGTGACAGAGACCCAGTACTTC
NA,TRBJ1-2,TRBV9,NA,CASSVYGGSTNYGYTF,TGTGCCAGCAGCGTATATGGAGGGAGTACTAACTATGGCTACACCTTC
NA,TRBJ1-4,TRBV7-9,NA,CASSLDSPPGGKLFF,TGTGCCAGCAGCTTAGATTCTCCCCCCGGGGGAAAACTGTTTTTT
once,TRBJ1-1,TRBV5-4,NA,CASRTLQEGPREAFF,TGTGCCAGCAGGACTCTACAAGAGGGTCCGCGGGAAGCTTTCTTT
many,TRBJ1-2,TRBV6-1,NA,CASSEAPAGPNYGYTF,TGTGCCAGCAGTGAAGCCCCAGCAGGGCCCAACTATGGCTACACCTTC
once,TRBJ1-1,TRBV5-5,TRBD1,CASSRSGGHPEAFF,TGTGCCAGCAGCCGCTCAGGGGGGCATCCTGAAGCTTTCTTT
once,TRBJ1-1,TRBV7-2,NA,CASSQQAVTEAFF,TGTGCCAGCAGTCAGCAGGCAGTCACTGAAGCTTTCTTT
once,TRBJ2-3,TRBV12-5,NA,CASGLTTGYGSTDTQYF,TGTGCTAGTGGTTTGACGACAGGATATGGTAGCACAGATACGCAGTATTTT
NA,TRBJ1-5,TRBV19,NA,CASSITALTNQPQHF,TGTGCCAGTAGTATTACAGCCCTCACCAATCAGCCCCAGCATTTT
NA,TRBJ1-1,TRBV4-1,NA,CASSQDTGGTEAFF,TGCGCCAGCAGCCAAGATACCGGGGGCACTGAAGCTTTCTTT
NA,TRBJ2-7,TRBV19,NA,CASSILAGSTYEQYF,TGTGCCAGTAGTATTCTCGCAGGATCCACCTACGAGCAGTACTTC
NA,TRBJ1-1,TRBV27,NA,CASSLLRTSGVSTEAFF,TGTGCCAGCAGTTTACTCCGAACGTCGGGGGTCAGCACTGAAGCTTTCTTT